Here is one T cell receptor (beta chain) with its context. No antigen is known for it. The data were obtained in a study of T cells in tuberculosis. Trimming took 5 bases from V and 4 from J; bases not matched to a gene: 9. Germline V gives CDR1 SGHRS, CDR2 YFSETQ. This CDR3 comprises 16 residues. Data came from immunoSEQ multiplex PCR; TCRdb stores just in-frame clones and leaves some out. The table lists about 50,000 clones, roughly 95% of them singletons, with 1.4% in the top ten. Broader study findings: Active tuberculosis TCR-alpha repertoires lay closer to GMM-specific TCRs than IGRA-negative controls, suggesting clonal expansion. Classification accuracy was approximately 85% (AUROC roughly 0.88) with the GMM-specific repertoire.

The time point here: new active TB diagnosis, blood taken before or within 7 days of starting treatment. The TCR originated in an adult with tuberculosis. Source: PBMCs, taken at tuberculosis diagnosis. V gene TRBV5-1 combines with J gene TRBJ2-2; 9 bases align to TRBD1. CDR3 DNA: TGCGCCAGCAGGTCTACAGGGGGCGCGGGCACCGGGGAGCTGTTTTTT. Protein: CASRSTGGAGTGELFF.